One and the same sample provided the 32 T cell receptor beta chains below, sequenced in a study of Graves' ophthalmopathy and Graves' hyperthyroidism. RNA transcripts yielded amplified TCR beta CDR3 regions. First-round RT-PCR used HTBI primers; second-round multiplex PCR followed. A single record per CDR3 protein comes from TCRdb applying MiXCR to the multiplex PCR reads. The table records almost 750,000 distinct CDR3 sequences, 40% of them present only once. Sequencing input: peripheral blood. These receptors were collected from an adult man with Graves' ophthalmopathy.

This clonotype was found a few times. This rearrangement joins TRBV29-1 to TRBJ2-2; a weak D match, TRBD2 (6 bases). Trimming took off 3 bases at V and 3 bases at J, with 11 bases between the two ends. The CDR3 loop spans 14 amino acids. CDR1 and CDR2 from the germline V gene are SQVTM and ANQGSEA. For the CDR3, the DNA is TGCAGCGTTGAGGGGGGAGGATACACCGGGGAGCTGTTTTTT. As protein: CSVEGGGYTGELFF.

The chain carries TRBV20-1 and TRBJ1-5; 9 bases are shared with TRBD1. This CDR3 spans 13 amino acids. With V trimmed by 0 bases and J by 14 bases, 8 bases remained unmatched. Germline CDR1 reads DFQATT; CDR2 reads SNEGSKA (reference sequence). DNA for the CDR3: TGCAGTGCTAGAGAACAGGGGGCGGACAATGAGCATTTT. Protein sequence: CSAREQGADNEHF.

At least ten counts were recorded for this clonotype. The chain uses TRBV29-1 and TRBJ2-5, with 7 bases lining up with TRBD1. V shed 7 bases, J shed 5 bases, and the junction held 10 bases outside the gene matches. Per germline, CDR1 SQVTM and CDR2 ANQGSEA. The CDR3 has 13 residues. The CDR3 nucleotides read TGCAGCGGCCAGAAGACAGGGCCGGAGACCCAGTACTTC. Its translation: CSGQKTGPETQYF.

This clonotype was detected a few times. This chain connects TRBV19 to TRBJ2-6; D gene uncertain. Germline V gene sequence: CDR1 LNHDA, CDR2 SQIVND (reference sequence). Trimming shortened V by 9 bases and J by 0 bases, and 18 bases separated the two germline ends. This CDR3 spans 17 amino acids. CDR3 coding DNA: TGTGCCAGCAGTTCGTTCAAGGGCGCCTCTGGGGCCAACGTCCTGACTTTC. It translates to CASSSFKGASGANVLTF.

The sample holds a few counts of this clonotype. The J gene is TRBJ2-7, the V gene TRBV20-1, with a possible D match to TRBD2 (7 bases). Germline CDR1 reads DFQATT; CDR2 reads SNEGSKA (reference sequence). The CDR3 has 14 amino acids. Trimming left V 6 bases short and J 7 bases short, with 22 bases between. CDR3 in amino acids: CSAEPGGPSREQYF. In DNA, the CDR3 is TGCAGTGCAGAACCGGGGGGCCCATCGCGGGAGCAGTACTTC.

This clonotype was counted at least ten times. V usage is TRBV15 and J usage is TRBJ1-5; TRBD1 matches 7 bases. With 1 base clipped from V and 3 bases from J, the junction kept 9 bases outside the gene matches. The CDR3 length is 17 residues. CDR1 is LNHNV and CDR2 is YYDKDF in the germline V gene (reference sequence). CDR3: CATSRAEGQWHNQPQHF. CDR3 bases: TGTGCCACCAGCAGAGCGGAGGGACAGTGGCACAATCAGCCCCAGCATTTT.

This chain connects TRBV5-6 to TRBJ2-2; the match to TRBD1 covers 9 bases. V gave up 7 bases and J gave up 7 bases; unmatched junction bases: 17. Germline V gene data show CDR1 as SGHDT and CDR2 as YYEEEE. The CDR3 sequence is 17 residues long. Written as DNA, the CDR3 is TGTGCCAGCCTAATTGACAGAACAGGGGGCAAAAGCGGGGAGCTGTTTTTT. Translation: CASLIDRTGGKSGELFF.

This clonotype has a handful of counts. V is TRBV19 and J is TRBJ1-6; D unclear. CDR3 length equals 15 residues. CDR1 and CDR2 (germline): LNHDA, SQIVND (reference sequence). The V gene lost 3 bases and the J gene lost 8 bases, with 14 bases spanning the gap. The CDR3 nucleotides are TGTGCCAGTAGTATCGGAAGCCGAGGTTATTCACCCCTCCACTTT. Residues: CASSIGSRGYSPLHF.

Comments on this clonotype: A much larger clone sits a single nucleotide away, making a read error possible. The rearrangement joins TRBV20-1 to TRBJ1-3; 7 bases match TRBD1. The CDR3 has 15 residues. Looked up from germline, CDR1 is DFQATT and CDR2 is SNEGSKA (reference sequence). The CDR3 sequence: CSANRDSVSGSTIYF. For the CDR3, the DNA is TGCAGTGCTAATCGGGACAGCGTCTCTGGAAGCACCATATATTTT.

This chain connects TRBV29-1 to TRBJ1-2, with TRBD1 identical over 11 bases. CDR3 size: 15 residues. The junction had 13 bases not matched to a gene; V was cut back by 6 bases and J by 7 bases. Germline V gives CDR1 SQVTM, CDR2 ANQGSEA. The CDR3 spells CSVSRDRGVPAGYTF. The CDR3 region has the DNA TGCAGCGTGTCCCGGGACAGGGGGGTACCGGCTGGCTACACCTTC.

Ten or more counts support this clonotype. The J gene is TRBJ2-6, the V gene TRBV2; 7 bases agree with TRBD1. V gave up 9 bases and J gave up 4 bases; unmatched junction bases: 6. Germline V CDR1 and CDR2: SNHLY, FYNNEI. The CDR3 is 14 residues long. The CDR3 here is CASTGVRGANVLTF. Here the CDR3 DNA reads TGTGCCAGTACAGGGGTGAGAGGGGCCAACGTCCTGACTTTC. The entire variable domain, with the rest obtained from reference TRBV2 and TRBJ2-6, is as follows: EPEVTQTPSHQVTQMGQEVILRCVPISNHLYFYWYRQILGQKVEFLVSFYNNEISEKSEIFDDQFSVERPDGSNFTLKIRSTKLEDSAMYFCASTGVRGANVLTFGAGSRLTVL.

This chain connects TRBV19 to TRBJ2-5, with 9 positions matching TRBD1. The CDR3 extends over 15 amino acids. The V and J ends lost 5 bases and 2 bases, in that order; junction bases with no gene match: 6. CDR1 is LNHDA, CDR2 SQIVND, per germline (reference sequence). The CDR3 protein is CASSVYRGRQETQYF. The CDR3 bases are TGTGCCAGTAGTGTTTACAGGGGGCGACAAGAGACCCAGTACTTC.

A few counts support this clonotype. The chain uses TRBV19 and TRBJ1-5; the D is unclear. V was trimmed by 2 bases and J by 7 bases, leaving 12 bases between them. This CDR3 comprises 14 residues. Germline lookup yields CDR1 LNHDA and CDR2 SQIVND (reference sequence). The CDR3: CASSIWQDGQPQHF. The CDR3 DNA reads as TGTGCCAGTAGTATATGGCAGGACGGGCAGCCCCAGCATTTT.

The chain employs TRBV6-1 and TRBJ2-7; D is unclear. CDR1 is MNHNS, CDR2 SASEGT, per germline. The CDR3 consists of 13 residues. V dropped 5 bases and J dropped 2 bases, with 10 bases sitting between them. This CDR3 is CASSYDGPYEQYF. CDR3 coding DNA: TGTGCCAGCAGTTACGACGGCCCCTACGAGCAGTACTTC.

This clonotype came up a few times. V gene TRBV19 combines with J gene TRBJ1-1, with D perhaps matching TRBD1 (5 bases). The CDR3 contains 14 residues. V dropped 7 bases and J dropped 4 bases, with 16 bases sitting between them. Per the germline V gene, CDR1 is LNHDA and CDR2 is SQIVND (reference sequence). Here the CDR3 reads CASITGGGGTEAFF. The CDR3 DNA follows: TGTGCCAGTATCACCGGGGGAGGAGGCACTGAAGCTTTCTTT.

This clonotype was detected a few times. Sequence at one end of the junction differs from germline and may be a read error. In nucleotides, the CDR3 is TGCGCCAGCAGCCAAAGGGGAGTATCCTACGAGCAGTACTTC. Translation gives CASSQRGVSYEQYF. V usage is TRBV13 and J usage is TRBJ2-7; the D call may be TRBD1 or TRBD2 (5 bases each). The germline V gene encodes CDR1 PRHDT and CDR2 FYEKMQ (reference sequence). The CDR3 contains 14 residues.

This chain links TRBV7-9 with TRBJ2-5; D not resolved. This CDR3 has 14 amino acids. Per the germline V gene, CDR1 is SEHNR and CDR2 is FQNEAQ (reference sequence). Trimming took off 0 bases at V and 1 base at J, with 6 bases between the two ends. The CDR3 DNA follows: TGTGCCAGCAGCTTAGCGATCTTCCAAGAGACCCAGTACTTC. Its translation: CASSLAIFQETQYF.

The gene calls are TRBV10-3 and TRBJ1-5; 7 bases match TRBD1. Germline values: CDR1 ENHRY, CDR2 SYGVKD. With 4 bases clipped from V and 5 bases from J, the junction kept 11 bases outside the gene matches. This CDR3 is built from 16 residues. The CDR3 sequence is CAISVDRAGIDQPQHF. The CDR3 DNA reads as TGTGCCATCAGTGTCGACAGGGCAGGGATTGATCAGCCCCAGCATTTT.

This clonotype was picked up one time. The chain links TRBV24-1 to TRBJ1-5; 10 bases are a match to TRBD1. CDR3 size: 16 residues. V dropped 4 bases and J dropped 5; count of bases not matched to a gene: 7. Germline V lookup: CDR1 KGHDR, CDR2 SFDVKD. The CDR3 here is CATSDVSGTGDQPQHF. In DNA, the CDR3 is TGTGCCACCAGTGACGTCTCTGGGACAGGGGATCAGCCCCAGCATTTT.

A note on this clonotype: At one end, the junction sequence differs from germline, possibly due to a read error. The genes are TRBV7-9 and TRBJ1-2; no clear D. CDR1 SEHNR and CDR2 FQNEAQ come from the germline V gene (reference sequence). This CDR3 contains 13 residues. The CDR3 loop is CASRKGVRDGYTF. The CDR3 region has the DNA TGCGCCAGCAGAAAGGGCGTTAGGGATGGCTACACCTTC.

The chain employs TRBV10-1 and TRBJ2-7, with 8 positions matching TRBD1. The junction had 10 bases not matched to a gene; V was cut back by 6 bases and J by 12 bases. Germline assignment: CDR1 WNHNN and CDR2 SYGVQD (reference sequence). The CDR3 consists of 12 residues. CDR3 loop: CASSPDRVRWYF. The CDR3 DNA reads TGCGCCAGCAGCCCGGACAGGGTCCGTTGGTACTTC.

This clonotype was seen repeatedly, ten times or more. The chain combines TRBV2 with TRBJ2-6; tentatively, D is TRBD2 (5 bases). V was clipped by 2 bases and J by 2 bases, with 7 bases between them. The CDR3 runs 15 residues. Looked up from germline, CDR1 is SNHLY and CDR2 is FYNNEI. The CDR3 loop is CASSETRAGANVLTF. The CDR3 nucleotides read TGTGCCAGCAGTGAAACGAGGGCTGGGGCCAACGTCCTGACTTTC.

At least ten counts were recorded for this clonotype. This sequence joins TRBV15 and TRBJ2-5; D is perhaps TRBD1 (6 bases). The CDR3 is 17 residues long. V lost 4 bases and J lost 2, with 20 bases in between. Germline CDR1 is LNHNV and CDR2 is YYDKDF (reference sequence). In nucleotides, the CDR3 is TGTGCCACCAGCACACCCAGAGGATGGGGGCCGCAAGAGACCCAGTACTTC. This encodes CATSTPRGWGPQETQYF.

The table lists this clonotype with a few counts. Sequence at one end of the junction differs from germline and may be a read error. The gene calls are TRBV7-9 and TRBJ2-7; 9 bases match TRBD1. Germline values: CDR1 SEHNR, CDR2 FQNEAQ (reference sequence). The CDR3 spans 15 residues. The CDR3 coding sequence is TGCGCCAGCAGCCTCGGGGGACAGGGCGTCGGAGAGCAGTACTTC. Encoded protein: CASSLGGQGVGEQYF.

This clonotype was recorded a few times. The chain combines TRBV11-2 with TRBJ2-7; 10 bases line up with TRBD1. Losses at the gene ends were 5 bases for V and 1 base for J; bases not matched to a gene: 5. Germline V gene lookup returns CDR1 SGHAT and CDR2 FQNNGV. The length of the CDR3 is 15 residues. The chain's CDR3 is CASSPGTGASYEQYF. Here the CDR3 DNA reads TGTGCCAGCAGCCCGGGGACAGGGGCGTCCTACGAGCAGTACTTC. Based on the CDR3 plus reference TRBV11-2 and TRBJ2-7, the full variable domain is EAGVAQSPRYKIIEKRQSVAFWCNPISGHATLYWYQQILGQGPKLLIQFQNNGVVDDSQLPKDRFSAERLKGVDSTLKIQPAKLEDSAVYLCASSPGTGASYEQYFGPGTRLTVT.

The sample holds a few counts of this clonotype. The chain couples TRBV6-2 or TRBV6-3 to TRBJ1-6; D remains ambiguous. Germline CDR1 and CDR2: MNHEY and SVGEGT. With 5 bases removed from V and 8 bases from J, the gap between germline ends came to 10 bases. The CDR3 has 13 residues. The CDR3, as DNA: TGTGCCAGCAGTACAGAGACGTATTCACCCCTCCACTTT. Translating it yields CASSTETYSPLHF.

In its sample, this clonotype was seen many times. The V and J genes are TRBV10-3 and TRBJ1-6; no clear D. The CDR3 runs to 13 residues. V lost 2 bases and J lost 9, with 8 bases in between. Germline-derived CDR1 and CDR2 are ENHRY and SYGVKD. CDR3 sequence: CAISELDGSPLHF. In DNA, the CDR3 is TGTGCCATCAGTGAGCTGGACGGTTCACCCCTCCACTTT.

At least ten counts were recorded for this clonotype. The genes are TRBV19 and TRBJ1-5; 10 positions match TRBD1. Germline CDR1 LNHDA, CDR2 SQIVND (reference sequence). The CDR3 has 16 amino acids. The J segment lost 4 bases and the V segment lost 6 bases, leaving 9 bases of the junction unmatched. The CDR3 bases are TGTGCCAGTAGCCGGGACAGGGGAAGGGGTAATCAGCCCCAGCATTTT. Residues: CASSRDRGRGNQPQHF.

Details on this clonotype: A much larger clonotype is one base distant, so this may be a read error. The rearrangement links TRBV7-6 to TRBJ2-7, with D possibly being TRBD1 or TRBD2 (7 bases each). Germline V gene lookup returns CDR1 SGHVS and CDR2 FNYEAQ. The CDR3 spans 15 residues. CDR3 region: CASSPQGGLTYEQCF. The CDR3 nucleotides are TGTGCCAGCAGCCCTCAGGGGGGGCTTACCTACGAGCAGTGCTTC.

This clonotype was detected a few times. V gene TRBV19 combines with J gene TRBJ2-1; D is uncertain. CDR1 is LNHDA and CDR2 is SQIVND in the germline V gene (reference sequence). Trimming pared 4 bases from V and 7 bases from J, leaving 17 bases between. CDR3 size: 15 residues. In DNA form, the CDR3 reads TGTGCCAGTAGTACGGTCGACGAAGTAGCAAATGAGCAGTTCTTC. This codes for CASSTVDEVANEQFF.

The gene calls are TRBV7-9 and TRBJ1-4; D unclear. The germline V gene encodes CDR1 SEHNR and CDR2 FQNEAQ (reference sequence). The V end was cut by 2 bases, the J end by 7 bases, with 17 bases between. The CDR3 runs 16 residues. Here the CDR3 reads CASSLIAGRIGEKLFF. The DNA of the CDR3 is TGTGCCAGCAGCTTAATAGCCGGGAGGATAGGTGAAAAACTGTTTTTT.

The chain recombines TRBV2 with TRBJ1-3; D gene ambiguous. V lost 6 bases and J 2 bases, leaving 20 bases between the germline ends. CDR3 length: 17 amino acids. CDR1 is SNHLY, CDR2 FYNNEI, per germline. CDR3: CASSQGRIVAAGNTIYF. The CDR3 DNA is TGTGCCAGCAGCCAAGGGAGAATAGTGGCAGCTGGAAACACCATATATTTT.